This T cell receptor (beta chain) was retrieved from a study of T cell responses to AZD1222 COVID-19 vaccine. Whole-study results and caveats: At study baseline, merely six AZD1222 recipients were seropositive.

Of note for this clone: Antigen: not known.

This CDR3 is built from 18 residues. Germline V gives CDR1 SEHNR, CDR2 FQNEAQ (reference sequence). After removal of 2 bases from V and 0 bases from J, the junction contained 9 bases not matched to a gene. The data were produced by immunoSEQ multiplex PCR, yet TCRdb's version contains in-frame clones alone and is incomplete. The top ten clones hold around 4.7% of a sample with more than 110,000 clones, approximately 91% of them seen once. Sample: peripheral blood, taken on day 0 of AZD1222 vaccination. The rearrangement joins TRBV7-9 to TRBJ2-2, with 7 bases fitting TRBD2. The TCR was taken from an adult in good health. The CDR3: CASSLWLGSGPNTGELFF. The CDR3, as DNA: TGTGCCAGCAGCTTATGGTTGGGTAGCGGGCCGAACACCGGGGAGCTGTTTTTT.